This T cell receptor beta chain stems from a study of blood T cell repertoires in COVID-19. Study in general: The United States, Italy and Spain provided the acute and convalescent COVID-19 samples. PBMCs, B-cell-depleted T cells, or T cells provided the cDNA or gDNA that made up the material.

Followed over time, Seattle patients had been enrolled while infection was active. V was pared by 7 bases and J by 6 bases, with 7 bases of the junction left unmatched. The germline V gene has CDR1 MNHEY and CDR2 SVGAGI. The CDR3 covers 13 residues. Data came from immunoSEQ multiplex PCR; TCRdb stores just in-frame clones and leaves some out. The data show about 76,000 clones, approximately 81% seen once. The sequenced sample was peripheral blood. The V gene is TRBV6-5, the J gene TRBJ2-7, with 9 bases lining up with TRBD1. This sequence originates from a man between 60 and 70 years old with COVID-19, enrolled during active disease. The CDR3 nucleotides are TGTGCCAGCAAGAACAGGGGGCAAGGCGAGCAGTACTTC. Its protein is CASKNRGQGEQYF.